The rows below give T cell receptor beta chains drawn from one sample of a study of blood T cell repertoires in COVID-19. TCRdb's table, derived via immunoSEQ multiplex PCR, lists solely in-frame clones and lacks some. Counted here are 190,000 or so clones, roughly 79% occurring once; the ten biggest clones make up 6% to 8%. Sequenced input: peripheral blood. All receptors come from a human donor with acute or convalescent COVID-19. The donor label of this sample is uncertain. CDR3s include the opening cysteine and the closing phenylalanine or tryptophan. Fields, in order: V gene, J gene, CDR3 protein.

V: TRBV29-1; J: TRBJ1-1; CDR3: CSAQVGGTEAFF
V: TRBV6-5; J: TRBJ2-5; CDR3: CASSRDIHGQETQYF
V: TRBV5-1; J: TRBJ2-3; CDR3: CASSESSGTTDTQYF
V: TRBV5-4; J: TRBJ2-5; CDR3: CASSRSGWETQYF
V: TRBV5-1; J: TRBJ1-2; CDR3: CASSLGQANYGYTF
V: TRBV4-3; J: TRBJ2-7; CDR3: CASSQSKESYEQYF
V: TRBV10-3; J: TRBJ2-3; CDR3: CAISAFSGKNTDTQYF
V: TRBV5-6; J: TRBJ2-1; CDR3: CASSLSGAGTWNEQFF
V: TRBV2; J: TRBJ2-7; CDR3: CASSTSGLRYEQYF
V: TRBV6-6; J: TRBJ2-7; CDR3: CASSLGTGGPYEQYF
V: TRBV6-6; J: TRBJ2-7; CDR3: CASSYLLDYEQYF
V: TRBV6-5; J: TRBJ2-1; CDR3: CASRSGLAGDNEQFF
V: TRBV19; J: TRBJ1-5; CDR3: CASSKEVGRHSNQPQHF
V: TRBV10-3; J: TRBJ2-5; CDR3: CAIRTSGSETQYF
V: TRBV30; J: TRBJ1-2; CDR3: CAWSGQGRGIYGYTF
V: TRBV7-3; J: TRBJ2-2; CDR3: CASSLTPGQGTGELFF
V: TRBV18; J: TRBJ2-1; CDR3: CASRGGEGANEQFF
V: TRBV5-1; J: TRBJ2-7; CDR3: CASSVLAGPSYEQYF
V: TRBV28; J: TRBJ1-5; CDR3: CASTLGRGQYQPQHF
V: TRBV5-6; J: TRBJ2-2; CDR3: CASSLSPVGQKTGELFF
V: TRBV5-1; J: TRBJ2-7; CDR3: CASRPGTGFSYEQYF
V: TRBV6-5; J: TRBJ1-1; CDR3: CASSYGTGGAFF
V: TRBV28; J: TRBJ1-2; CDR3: CATWGDNYGYTF
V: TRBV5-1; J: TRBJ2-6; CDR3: CASSLVGGGSGANVLTF
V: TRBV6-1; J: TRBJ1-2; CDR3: CASSDGEAVRRNGYTF
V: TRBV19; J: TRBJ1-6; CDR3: CASSMDSSFSPLHF
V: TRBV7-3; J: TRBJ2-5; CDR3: CASSLSPGGGQETQYF
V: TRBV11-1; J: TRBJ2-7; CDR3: CASRRTGGLSYEQYF
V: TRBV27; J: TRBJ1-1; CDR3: CASSLSATVGTEAFF
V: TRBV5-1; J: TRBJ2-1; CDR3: CASSLDRVPYNEQFF
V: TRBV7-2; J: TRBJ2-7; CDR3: CASSSYRSYEQYF
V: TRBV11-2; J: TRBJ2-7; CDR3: CASSLGTNDEQYF
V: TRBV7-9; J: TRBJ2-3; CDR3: CASSLYRPGTSDTQYF
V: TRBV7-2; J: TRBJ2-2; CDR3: CASSRPSGRGTGELFF
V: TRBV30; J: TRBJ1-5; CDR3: CAWSLADNQPQHF
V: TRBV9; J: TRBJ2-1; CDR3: CASSVSGSSNEQFF
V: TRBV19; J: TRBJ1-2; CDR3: CASSQQGFEGYTF
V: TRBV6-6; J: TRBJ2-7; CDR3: CASSPSLTVRNEQYF
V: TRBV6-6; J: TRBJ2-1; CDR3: CASSYSELLLNLFF
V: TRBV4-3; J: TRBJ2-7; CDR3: CASSRLLAGGRHEQYF
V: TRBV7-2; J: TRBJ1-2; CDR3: CASSPRASTGTNYGYTF
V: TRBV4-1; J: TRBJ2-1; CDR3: CASSPAPYRSLHNEQFF
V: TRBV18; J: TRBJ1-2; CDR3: CASSPGTSYGYTF